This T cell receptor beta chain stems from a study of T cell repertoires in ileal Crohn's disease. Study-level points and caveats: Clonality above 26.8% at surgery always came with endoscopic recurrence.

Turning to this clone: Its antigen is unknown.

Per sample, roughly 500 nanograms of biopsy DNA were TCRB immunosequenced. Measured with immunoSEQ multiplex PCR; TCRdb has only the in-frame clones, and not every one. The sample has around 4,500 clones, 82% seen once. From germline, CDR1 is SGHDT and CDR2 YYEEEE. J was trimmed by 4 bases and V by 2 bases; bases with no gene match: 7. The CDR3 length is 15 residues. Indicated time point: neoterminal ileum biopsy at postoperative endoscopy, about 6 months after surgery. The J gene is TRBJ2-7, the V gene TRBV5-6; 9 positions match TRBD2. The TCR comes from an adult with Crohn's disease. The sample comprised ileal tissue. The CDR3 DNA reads TGTGCCAGCAGCTTACAAGCGGGAGGACCATACGAGCAGTACTTC. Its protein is CASSLQAGGPYEQYF. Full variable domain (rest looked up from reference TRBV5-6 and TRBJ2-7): DAGVTQSPTHLIKTRGQQVTLRCSPKSGHDTVSWYQQALGQGPQFIFQYYEEEERQRGNFPDRFSGHQFPNYSSELNVNALLLGDSALYLCASSLQAGGPYEQYFGPGTRLTVT.